This TCR beta chain was captured by sequencing in a study of STAT3 mutations in large granular lymphocyte leukemia. Overall study findings and caveats: At least one immunodominant TCR beta clonotype appeared in every T-cell large granular lymphocyte leukemia patient.

Using immunoSEQ multiplex PCR, the repertoire was profiled, and TCRdb retains in-frame clones only, with some absent. The table includes 9,000 to 15,000 clones, 76% detected once. This clone showed up just once. Its antigen is as yet unknown. The CDR3 runs to 14 residues. V was trimmed by 3 bases and J by 2 bases, leaving 7 bases between them. The germline gives CDR1 SGHTA, CDR2 FQGTGA. The source is a man aged 60 to 75 with T-cell large granular lymphocyte leukemia. Some clones in this sample may be carry-over from other donors' samples. Sequenced material: peripheral blood mononuclear cells. The chain recombines TRBV7-3 with TRBJ2-2; D not certain. The chain's CDR3 is CASSFDKNTGELFF. DNA for the CDR3: TGTGCCAGCAGCTTCGACAAAAACACCGGGGAGCTGTTTTTT.